This TCR beta chain came from a study of blood T cell repertoires in COVID-19. Study-level information: Collection of acute and convalescent COVID-19 samples took place in the United States, Italy and Spain. The cDNA or gDNA used as material had been derived from T cells, B-cell-depleted T cells, or PBMCs.

This clone appeared once. There are 15 residues in the CDR3. Looked up from germline, CDR1 is MDHEN and CDR2 is SYDVKM. V was clipped by 5 bases and J by 4 bases, with 17 bases between them. Generated by immunoSEQ multiplex PCR, the TCRdb table keeps only in-frame clones and is missing some. The sample contains about half a million clones, over 75% of which appear only once. Sequencing was done on a sample of peripheral blood. This chain joins TRBV28 and TRBJ2-5; weak D call: TRBD2 (5 bases). The receptor comes from a human donor in a cohort sampled during active COVID-19. The CDR3 DNA is TGTGCCAGCAGTCCTCAGGCTAGCCGGGGAGAGACCCAGTACTTC. As protein: CASSPQASRGETQYF.